This passage covers 9 T cell receptor beta chains from one sample sequenced in a study of T cells in Graves' hyperthyroidism and ophthalmopathy. RNA transcripts served as the template for amplifying TCR beta CDR3 regions. The TCR CDR3 first-round RT-PCR relied on the HTBI primer set. Each CDR3 protein gets one entry after TCRdb re-called the multiplex PCR reads with MiXCR. Of around 720,000 distinct CDR3 sequences listed, roughly a third are singletons. What was sequenced was blood. The receptors come from a woman between 40 and 50 years old with Graves' hyperthyroidism.

The table lists this clonotype with a few counts. A much larger clone differs from this one at a single base, so this may be a read error. This chain joins TRBV24-1 and TRBJ1-1; D perhaps matches TRBD1 (6 bases). The CDR3 length is 13 residues. Germline CDR1 reads KGHDR; CDR2 reads SFDVKD. With 9 bases removed from V and 7 bases from J, the gap between germline ends came to 17 bases. As DNA, the CDR3 is TGTGCCACCCGCACACAGGGTGTGGGTGAAGCTTTCTTT. Translation gives CATRTQGVGEAFF.

With regard to this clonotype: The junction and the germline gene differ at one end; a read error may be behind it. The rearrangement links TRBV5-1 to TRBJ1-1; D might be TRBD1 (5 bases). The CDR3 loop spans 15 amino acids. Germline lookup yields CDR1 SGHRS and CDR2 YFSETQ. CDR3 in amino acids: CASSLAPGGNTEAFF. CDR3 coding DNA: TGTGCCAGCAGCTTGGCGCCCGGGGGGAACACTGAAGCTTTCTTT.

This sequence joins TRBV6-5 and TRBJ2-7; TRBD2 matches at 10 bases. The germline V gene encodes CDR1 MNHEY and CDR2 SVGAGI. This CDR3 has 16 amino acids. V shed 1 base, J shed 6 bases, and the junction held 9 bases outside the gene matches. CDR3 nucleotide sequence: TGTGCCAGCAGTTACTGGGTCGGGACTAGCGTGAGCGAGCAGTACTTC. Translated, it gives CASSYWVGTSVSEQYF.

The J gene is TRBJ1-4, the V gene TRBV6-6, with D hard to call. Germline-derived CDR1 and CDR2 are MNHNY and SVGAGI (reference sequence). The V end lost 7 bases, the J end lost 8 bases, and 11 bases lay between the germline ends. This CDR3 has 12 residues. CDR3 sequence: CASTLGQEKLFF. DNA of the CDR3: TGTGCCAGCACTTTAGGGCAGGAAAAACTGTTTTTT.

Regarding this clonotype: A much larger clone is a single base away; this may be a read error. J is TRBJ1-1 and V is TRBV2, with D possibly TRBD1 on 5 matching bases. Trimming shortened V by 4 bases and J by 4 bases, and 10 bases separated the two germline ends. This CDR3 has 13 amino acids. The germline CDR1 and CDR2 sequences are SNHLY and FYNNEI. The chain's CDR3 is CASSGGRATEAFF. CDR3 DNA sequence: TGTGCCAGCAGTGGGGGCAGGGCCACTGAAGCTTTCTTT.

With respect to this clonotype: The junction departs from germline at one end; a sequencing error may be responsible. This chain joins TRBV7-9 and TRBJ1-4, with a possible D match to TRBD1 (5 bases). This CDR3 contains 16 residues. Per germline, CDR1 SEHNR and CDR2 FQNEAQ (reference sequence). The CDR3 loop reads CASSPGTARANEKLFF. Written as DNA, the CDR3 is TGCGCCAGCAGCCCCGGTACGGCCAGGGCTAATGAAAAACTGTTTTTT. Based on the CDR3 plus reference TRBV7-9 and TRBJ1-4, the full variable domain is DTGVSQNPRHKITKRGQNVTFRCDPISEHNRLYWYRQTLGQGPEFLTYFQNEAQLEKSRLLSDRFSAERPKGSFSTLEIQRTEQGDSAMYLCASSPGTARANEKLFFGSGTQLSVL.

CDR3 amino acids: CASSFSTSAYGYTF. The CDR3 DNA reads TGTGCCAGCAGTTTTAGTACTTCGGCCTATGGCTACACCTTC. This chain connects TRBV28 to TRBJ1-2, with D uncertain. The germline CDR1 and CDR2 sequences are MDHEN and SYDVKM. V gave up 3 bases and J gave up 4 bases, with 12 bases separating them. This CDR3 is built from 14 residues.

The rearrangement links TRBV5-1 to TRBJ2-2; 8 bases fit TRBD1. V gave up 7 bases and J gave up 3 bases; unmatched junction bases: 5. CDR3 length: 14 residues. Germline CDR1 SGHRS, CDR2 YFSETQ. The CDR3 is CASSTGADTGELFF. CDR3 coding DNA: TGCGCCAGCTCGACAGGGGCGGACACCGGGGAGCTGTTTTTT.

This chain connects TRBV15 to TRBJ1-6; a weak D match, TRBD1 (5 bases). CDR3 length: 17 amino acids. V dropped 0 bases and J dropped 10 bases, with 19 bases sitting between them. Germline assignment: CDR1 LNHNV and CDR2 YYDKDF (reference sequence). The CDR3 region is CATSREGVSGSGSPLHF. The CDR3 DNA reads TGTGCCACCAGCAGAGAAGGGGTGTCAGGGTCTGGGTCACCCCTCCACTTT.